The rows below give T cell receptor beta chains drawn from one sample of a study of chemoradiotherapy in HPV16-positive cancers. Profiled with immunoSEQ multiplex PCR; TCRdb holds only in-frame clones, not every one. The data show several thousand clones, about 85% seen once. The sample in question was tumor tissue, obtained from a patient who underwent chemoradiotherapy. All receptors derive from a human donor with HPV-associated anogenital cancer. Both conserved end residues are part of each CDR3. D genes are given only for firm matches. The size field is filled for only some rows; it gives once, few, many or a size class.

V gene	D gene	J gene	CDR3 length	clone size	CDR3 DNA	CDR3 protein
TRBV27	.	TRBJ1-2	16	.	TGTGCCAGCGGAATACGGCCTGGGAACCTTAACTATGGCTACACCTTC	CASGIRPGNLNYGYTF
TRBV2	TRBD1	TRBJ2-2	15	.	TGTGCCAGCGGGACAGGGGGGGGGAAACCCGGGGAGCTGTTTTTT	CASGTGGGKPGELFF
TRBV6-5	.	TRBJ1-1	12	.	TGTGCCATAAGGGCCCCGAACACTGAAGCTTTCTTT	CAIRAPNTEAFF
TRBV30	.	TRBJ2-7	12	.	TGTGCCTGGAGCCGACTTGGGGCCGAGCAGTACTTC	CAWSRLGAEQYF
TRBV10-1	TRBD2	TRBJ2-7	15	.	TGCGCCAGCAGCCAGTCGGGAGGGGCAACGGGCGAGCAGTACTTC	CASSQSGGATGEQYF
TRBV10-1	.	TRBJ2-7	13	.	TGCGCCAGCAGTGAGTCTAGCATCTACGAGCAGTACTTC	CASSESSIYEQYF
TRBV2	.	TRBJ2-6	15	.	TGTGCCAGCAGTGAAGCTAGGTCTGGGGCCAACGTCCTGACTTTC	CASSEARSGANVLTF
TRBV10-3	TRBD2	TRBJ2-3	17	.	TGTGCCATCAGTGAGGGACTAGCGGGGGGTCTCACAGATACGCAGTATTTT	CAISEGLAGGLTDTQYF
TRBV5-1	.	TRBJ1-1	14	.	TGCGCCAGCAGCTTGAATCTTGGCAAGACTGAAGCTTTCTTT	CASSLNLGKTEAFF
TRBV18	.	TRBJ2-7	16	once	TGTGCCAGCTCAACCCGTGGTGGGGCCGACTCCTACGAGCAGTACTTC	CASSTRGGADSYEQYF
TRBV7-2	.	TRBJ2-7	14	few	TGTGCCAGCAGCTTTGGGGGGATCTCCTACGAGCAGTACTTC	CASSFGGISYEQYF
TRBV10-3	TRBD1	TRBJ1-6	13	once	TGTGCCATCAGGGACAGGGATAGTTCACCCCTCCACTTT	CAIRDRDSSPLHF
TRBV29-1	.	TRBJ2-2	13	few	TGCAGCGTTTGGGGAGGGGGAACCGGGGAGCTGTTTTTT	CSVWGGGTGELFF
TRBV2	TRBD1	TRBJ1-4	14	.	TGTGCCAGCAGTTATCAGGGGGCGAATGAAAAACTGTTTTTT	CASSYQGANEKLFF
TRBV19	TRBD2	TRBJ2-7	15	once	TGTGCCAGTAGTGCCGGACTAGCGGGAGTTCGGGAGCAGTACTTC	CASSAGLAGVREQYF
TRBV30	.	TRBJ1-1	14	.	TGTGCCTGGTTGCGAAAGGGGTTAAACACTGAAGCTTTCTTT	CAWLRKGLNTEAFF
TRBV7-2	.	TRBJ2-3	15	once	TGTGCCAGCAGCTTATCAGGGACCACGTTGAATACGCAGTATTTT	CASSLSGTTLNTQYF
TRBV7-3	TRBD1	TRBJ1-6	13	.	TGTGCCACGTCGACAGGGGTAGGATCACCCCTCCACTTT	CATSTGVGSPLHF
TRBV19	.	TRBJ1-5	15	.	TGTGCCAGTAGTATATCAGGGGTAGTCAATCAGCCCCAGCATTTT	CASSISGVVNQPQHF
TRBV2	.	TRBJ2-7	14	few	TGTGCCAGCACTGGGACTTCTAATACCTACGAGCAGTACTTC	CASTGTSNTYEQYF
TRBV5-1	.	TRBJ2-7	13	.	TGCGCCAGCAGCTTATCCGTAAGTGGCGAGCAGTACTTC	CASSLSVSGEQYF
TRBV9	TRBD1	TRBJ2-7	16	.	TGTGCCAGCAGCGTAGGAGGGACAGGGGGCTGGGACGAGCAGTACTTC	CASSVGGTGGWDEQYF
TRBV30	.	TRBJ1-6	15	.	TGTGCCTGGAGTCCTTCCGGCTCCTATAATTCACCCCTCCACTTT	CAWSPSGSYNSPLHF
TRBV11-3	.	TRBJ2-7	14	few	TGTGCCAGCAGCTTATACGACAGTCCGTACGAGCAGTACTTC	CASSLYDSPYEQYF
TRBV7-2	.	TRBJ2-2	13	.	TGTGCCAGCAGCTTAAGGGCGGCCGGGGAGCTGTTTTTT	CASSLRAAGELFF
TRBV28	.	TRBJ1-5	18	.	TGTGCCAGCAGTTTATATGCCCGGGGGAGGGTGGGCAATCAGCCCCAGCATTTT	CASSLYARGRVGNQPQHF
TRBV29-1	.	TRBJ1-1	12	.	TGCAGCGTTGAACCCGTCTGGGGTGAAGCTTTCTTT	CSVEPVWGEAFF
TRBV18	TRBD1	TRBJ2-1	15	.	TGTGCCAGCTCACCGAGGACAGGGAGTAGGGATGAGCAGTTCTTC	CASSPRTGSRDEQFF
TRBV6-5	.	TRBJ2-7	11	.	TGTGCCAGCAGGGCCCTGGGGGAGCAGTACTTC	CASRALGEQYF
TRBV5-1	.	TRBJ2-1	12	.	TGCGCCAGCAGCTTGTCTGTTAATGAGCAGTTCTTC	CASSLSVNEQFF
TRBV7-9	TRBD2	TRBJ2-1	11	.	TGTGCCAGCAGCCTAGCGGGAGAGCAGTTCTTC	CASSLAGEQFF
TRBV5-5	TRBD2	TRBJ2-7	14	.	TGTGCCAGCAGCCCTACTAGCGGGAATTACGAGCAGTACTTC	CASSPTSGNYEQYF
TRBV6-1	TRBD1	TRBJ2-7	14	once	TGTGCCAGCAGTGTACGGACAGGAACCTACGAGCAGTACTTC	CASSVRTGTYEQYF
TRBV6-1	.	TRBJ1-1	13	.	TGTGCCAGCAAACAACTTGGGGACACTGAAGCTTTCTTT	CASKQLGDTEAFF
TRBV19	.	TRBJ2-5	15	.	TGTGCCAGTAGTATAGACGGACCTTTGGGGGAGACCCAGTACTTC	CASSIDGPLGETQYF
TRBV14	TRBD2	TRBJ2-2	16	once	TGTGCCAGCAGCCAAGGAGACGGGAGGTTTACCGGGGAGCTGTTTTTT	CASSQGDGRFTGELFF
TRBV10-3	TRBD2	TRBJ2-5	16	.	TGTGCCATCAGTGAAGGGGCGGGAGGAACCCTCGGGACCCAGTACTTC	CAISEGAGGTLGTQYF
TRBV6-1	.	TRBJ1-1	13	.	TGTGCCAGCAGTGTAACTAGGCACACTGAAGCTTTCTTT	CASSVTRHTEAFF
TRBV27	TRBD1	TRBJ2-7	16	.	TGTGCCAGCAGTTTACGACCGAGGACAGGAACCTACGAGCAGTACTTC	CASSLRPRTGTYEQYF
TRBV6-6	.	TRBJ1-4	13	.	TGTGCCAGCACGACTGCAGGGAAGGAAAAACTGTTTTTT	CASTTAGKEKLFF
TRBV2	TRBD1	TRBJ2-2	15	few	TGTGCCAGCAGTAAACAGGGGGCAGGGACCGGGGAGCTGTTTTTT	CASSKQGAGTGELFF
TRBV9	.	TRBJ2-1	15	.	TGTGCCAGCAGCGTAGGCGGAGGATTGAACAATGAGCAGTTCTTC	CASSVGGGLNNEQFF
TRBV6-5	.	TRBJ2-7	15	few	TGTGCCAGCAGTTACTCGTTCGTTCTCCCCTACGAGCAGTACTTC	CASSYSFVLPYEQYF
TRBV29-1	.	TRBJ2-7	15	.	TGCAGCGTTGAAGGAGGGCAGGGGATACCCTACGAGCAGTACTTC	CSVEGGQGIPYEQYF
TRBV5-4	TRBD2	TRBJ2-7	14	.	TGTGCCAGCAGCTCCGGGACTAAGACCTACGAGCAGTACTTC	CASSSGTKTYEQYF
TRBV7-8	TRBD1	TRBJ1-5	18	.	TGTGCCAGCAGCTTAGTGGTTGCAGGGGGGATGTCCAATCAGCCCCAGCATTTT	CASSLVVAGGMSNQPQHF
TRBV11-3	.	TRBJ2-1	14	.	TGTGCCAGCAGCTTAGTATCAGGGACAAATGAGCAGTTCTTC	CASSLVSGTNEQFF
TRBV11-2	.	TRBJ2-5	15	.	TGTGCCAGCAGATTTGGCGGCGTCCAGAAAGAGACCCAGTACTTC	CASRFGGVQKETQYF
TRBV9	TRBD2	TRBJ2-3	15	.	TGTGCCAGCAGCCAAGGTAGCGGGGTGGGAGATACGCAGTATTTT	CASSQGSGVGDTQYF
TRBV19	TRBD2	TRBJ2-5	16	.	TGTGCCAGTAGTAGAAAGGGACTAGCGGGCCAAGAGACCCAGTACTTC	CASSRKGLAGQETQYF